Below, one TCR beta chain is given with its context. For the second PCR, which ran for about 6 to 11 cycles, a sample-barcoded 5' primer and a J-beta primer mix were used. TCRdb analysed the 5' RACE reads with MiXCR anew, one entry per CDR3 protein. The data show roughly 720,000 distinct CDR3 sequences, about 55% seen once. This entry is derived from a study of blood T cells in healthy people across ages. Losses at the gene ends were 4 bases for V and 2 bases for J; bases not matched to a gene: 5. Germline V gives CDR1 DFQATT, CDR2 SNEGSKA (reference sequence). This CDR3 comprises 15 residues. Every donor contributed about 10 milliliters of peripheral blood by blood draw.

The specimen sequenced was blood. This TCR was recovered from an older man in good health. The rearrangement uses TRBV20-1 and TRBJ2-3; 11 bases fit TRBD2. This chain's CDR3 is CSATPLAGVTDTQYF. As DNA, the CDR3 is TGCAGTGCTACCCCACTAGCGGGGGTCACAGATACGCAGTATTTT.